Listed below are T cell receptor beta chains from one sample, sequenced in a study of response to subunit inactivated influenza vaccine. TCRdb ran MiXCR on the RT-PCR reads and lists one entry per CDR3 protein. The sample records under 200,000 distinct CDR3 sequences, roughly a tenth being singletons. The input for sequencing was non-naive T cells sorted from PBMCs, taken more than 35 days after vaccination. These receptors were taken from a man over 45 who received an inactivated influenza vaccine. Each CDR3 is given with its conserved first and last residue. The D gene is left open where the match is weak. Some rows have no size entry. The others give once, few or many, or a class for an expanded clone.

cdr3_aa	cdr3_nt	j_call	clone_size	d_call	v_call
CASSLDRVSPPLF	TGTGCCAGCAGCTTAGACCGAGTCTCTCCTCCCCTCTTC	TRBJ2-1	-	-	TRBV7-8
CASSLTGARVVGNEQFF	TGTGCCAGCAGCTTAACGGGCGCCAGGGTAGTCGGCAATGAGCAGTTCTTC	TRBJ2-1	few	-	TRBV7-3
CASTQGPPHNEQFF	TGCGCCAGCACCCAGGGGCCTCCTCACAATGAGCAGTTCTTC	TRBJ2-1	-	-	TRBV4-3
CSARQTQGYRDQPQHF	TGCAGTGCTAGGCAAACCCAAGGCTATAGGGATCAGCCCCAGCATTTT	TRBJ1-5	-	-	TRBV20-1
CASSLSRGVTGELFF	TGTGCCAGCAGCTTATCAAGGGGAGTAACCGGGGAGCTGTTTTTT	TRBJ2-2	-	-	TRBV7-2
CASSDSGLAGVQYF	TGTGCCAGCAGTGACTCTGGCCTAGCGGGAGTCCAGTACTTC	TRBJ2-5	few	TRBD2	TRBV6-5
CSARGTSRYYEQYF	TGCAGTGCTAGAGGGACTAGCAGGTATTACGAGCAGTACTTC	TRBJ2-7	-	TRBD2	TRBV20-1
CASSQAGHTGDTQYF	TGTGCCAGCAGCCAAGCGGGACATACAGGAGATACGCAGTATTTT	TRBJ2-3	-	-	TRBV3-1
CASRSTRGEKLFF	TGTGCCAGCAGATCCACCCGGGGGGAAAAACTGTTTTTT	TRBJ1-4	-	-	TRBV7-2
CASSLKEAGGNYGYTF	TGTGCCAGCAGTTTAAAGGAGGCAGGGGGAAACTATGGCTACACCTTC	TRBJ1-2	few	TRBD1	TRBV27
CASSSGQSRENTIYF	TGCGCCAGCAGCTCGGGACAGTCTAGAGAAAACACCATATATTTT	TRBJ1-3	-	TRBD1	TRBV4-3
CASSPLWRGGSIGEQFF	TGTGCCAGCAGTCCCCTGTGGCGGGGGGGATCAATCGGTGAGCAGTTCTTC	TRBJ2-1	-	TRBD2	TRBV28
CATSRERREKLFF	TGTGCCACCAGCAGAGAGAGGAGGGAAAAACTGTTTTTT	TRBJ1-4	few	-	TRBV15
CASSLDRRGYTF	TGTGCCAGCAGCTTGGACCGCAGGGGCTACACCTTC	TRBJ1-2	many	-	TRBV7-2
CASSRQGNLYGYTF	TGTGCCAGCAGCAGACAGGGGAATCTCTATGGCTACACCTTC	TRBJ1-2	-	TRBD1	TRBV28